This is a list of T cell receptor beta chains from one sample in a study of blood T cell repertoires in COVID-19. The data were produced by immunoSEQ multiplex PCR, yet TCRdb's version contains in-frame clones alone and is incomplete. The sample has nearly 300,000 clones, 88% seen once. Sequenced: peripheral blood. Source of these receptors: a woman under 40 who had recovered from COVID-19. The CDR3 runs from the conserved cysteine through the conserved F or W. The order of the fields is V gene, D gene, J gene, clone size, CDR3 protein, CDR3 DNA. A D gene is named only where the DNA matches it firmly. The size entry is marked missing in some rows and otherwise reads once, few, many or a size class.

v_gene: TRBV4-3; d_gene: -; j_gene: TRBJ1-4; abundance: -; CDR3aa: CASSQPSATNEKLFF; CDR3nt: TGCGCCAGCAGCCAACCCAGCGCAACTAATGAAAAACTGTTTTTT
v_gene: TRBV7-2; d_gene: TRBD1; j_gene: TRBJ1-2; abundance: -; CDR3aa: CASSPWTGGVDRYTF; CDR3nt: TGTGCCAGCAGCCCATGGACAGGGGGCGTCGATCGCTACACCTTC
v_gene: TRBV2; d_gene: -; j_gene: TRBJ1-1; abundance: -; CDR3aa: CASSEGGAEAFF; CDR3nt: TGTGCCAGCAGTGAAGGCGGGGCTGAAGCTTTCTTT
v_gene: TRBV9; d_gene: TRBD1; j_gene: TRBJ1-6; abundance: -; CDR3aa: CASSDGTGGSPLHF; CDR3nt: TGTGCCAGCAGCGATGGGACAGGGGGTTCACCCCTCCACTTT
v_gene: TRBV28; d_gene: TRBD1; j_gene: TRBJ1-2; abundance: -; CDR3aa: CASSLRDRIYGYTF; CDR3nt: TGTGCCAGCAGTCTCCGGGACAGAATTTATGGCTACACCTTC
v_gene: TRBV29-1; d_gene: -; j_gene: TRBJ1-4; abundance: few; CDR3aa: CSVYNEKLFF; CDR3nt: TGCAGCGTTTATAATGAAAAACTGTTTTTT
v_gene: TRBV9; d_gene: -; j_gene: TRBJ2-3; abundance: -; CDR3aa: CASSEQGATSTDTQYF; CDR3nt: TGTGCCAGCAGCGAACAGGGCGCGACGAGCACAGATACGCAGTATTTT
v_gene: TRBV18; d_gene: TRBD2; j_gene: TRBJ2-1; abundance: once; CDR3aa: CASSPGTSGIYNEQFF; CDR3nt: TGTGCCAGCTCACCAGGGACTAGCGGGATCTACAATGAGCAGTTCTTC
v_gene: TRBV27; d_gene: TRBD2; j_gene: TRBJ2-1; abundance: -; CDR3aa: CASSLGLAGSYNEQFF; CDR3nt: TGTGCCAGCAGTTTAGGGCTAGCGGGCTCCTACAATGAGCAGTTCTTC
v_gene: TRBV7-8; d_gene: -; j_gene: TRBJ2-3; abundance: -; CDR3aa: CASTGSRGGVGAQYF; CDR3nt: TGTGCCAGCACCGGGAGCCGGGGAGGCGTTGGAGCGCAGTATTTT
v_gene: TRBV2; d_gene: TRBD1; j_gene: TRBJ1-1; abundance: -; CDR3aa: CASSRTGSYTEAFF; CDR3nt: TGTGCCAGCAGTCGGACAGGGAGTTACACTGAAGCTTTCTTT
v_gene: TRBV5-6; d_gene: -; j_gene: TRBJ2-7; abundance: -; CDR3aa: CASSHSSISYEQYF; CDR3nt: TGTGCCAGCAGTCACTCATCGATATCCTACGAGCAGTACTTC
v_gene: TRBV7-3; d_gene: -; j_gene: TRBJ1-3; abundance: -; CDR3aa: CASSLTIASSGNTIYF; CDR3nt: TGTGCCAGCAGCTTAACGATTGCGAGCTCTGGAAACACCATATATTTT
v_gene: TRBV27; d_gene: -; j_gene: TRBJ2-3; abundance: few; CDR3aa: CASSPPDSSTDTQYF; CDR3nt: TGTGCCAGCAGTCCCCCCGACAGTAGCACAGATACGCAGTATTTT
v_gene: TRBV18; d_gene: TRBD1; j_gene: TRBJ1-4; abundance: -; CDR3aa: CASSPPGQGNEKLFF; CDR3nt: TGTGCCAGCTCACCACCCGGACAGGGTAATGAAAAACTGTTTTTT
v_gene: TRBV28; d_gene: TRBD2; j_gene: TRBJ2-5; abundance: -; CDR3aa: CASGGREGQETQYF; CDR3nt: TGTGCCAGCGGTGGCAGGGAGGGACAAGAGACCCAGTACTTC
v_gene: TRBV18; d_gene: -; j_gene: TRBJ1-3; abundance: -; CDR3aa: CASSPERSGNTIYF; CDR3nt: TGTGCCAGCTCACCAGAGCGCTCTGGAAACACCATATATTTT
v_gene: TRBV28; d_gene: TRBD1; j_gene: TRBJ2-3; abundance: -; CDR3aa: CASSSMTTGAMADTQYF; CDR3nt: TGTGCCAGCAGTTCGATGACGACAGGGGCAATGGCAGATACGCAGTATTTT
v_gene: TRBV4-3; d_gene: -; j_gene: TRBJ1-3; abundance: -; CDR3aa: CASSPDVRYNSGNTIYF; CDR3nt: TGCGCCAGCAGCCCAGACGTCCGTTACAACTCTGGAAACACCATATATTTT
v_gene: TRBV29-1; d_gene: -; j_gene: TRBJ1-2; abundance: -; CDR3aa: CSVPTNSYGYTF; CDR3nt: TGCAGCGTTCCTACTAACTCCTATGGCTACACCTTC
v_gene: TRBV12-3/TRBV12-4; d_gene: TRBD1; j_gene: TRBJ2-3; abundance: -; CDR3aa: CASTAGGTQYF; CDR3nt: TGTGCCAGCACAGCAGGGGGTACGCAGTATTTT
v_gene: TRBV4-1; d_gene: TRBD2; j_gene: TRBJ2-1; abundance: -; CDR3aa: CASSQGLAGGEDEQFF; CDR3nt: TGCGCCAGCAGCCAGGGACTAGCGGGGGGCGAGGATGAGCAGTTCTTC
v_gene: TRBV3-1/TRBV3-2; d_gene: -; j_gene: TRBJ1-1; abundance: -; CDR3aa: CASSQARGNTEAFF; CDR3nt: TGTGCCAGCAGCCAAGCTCGGGGGAACACTGAAGCTTTCTTT
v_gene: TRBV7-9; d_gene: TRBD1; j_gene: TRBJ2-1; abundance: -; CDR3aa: CASSSEQGAFYNEQFF; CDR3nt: TGTGCCAGCAGCTCAGAACAGGGGGCCTTCTACAATGAGCAGTTCTTC
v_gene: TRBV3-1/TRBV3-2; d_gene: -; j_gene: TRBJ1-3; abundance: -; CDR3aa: CASSLRSSGNTIYF; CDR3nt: TGTGCCAGCAGTCTACGGAGCTCTGGAAACACCATATATTTT
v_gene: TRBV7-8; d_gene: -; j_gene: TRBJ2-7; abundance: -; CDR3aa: CASSLDRGVEQYF; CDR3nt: TGTGCCAGCAGCTTAGATAGGGGCGTCGAGCAGTACTTC
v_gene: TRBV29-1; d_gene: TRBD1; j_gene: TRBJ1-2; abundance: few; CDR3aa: CSAGTGQQYGYTF; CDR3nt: TGCAGCGCCGGGACAGGGCAACAGTATGGCTACACCTTC
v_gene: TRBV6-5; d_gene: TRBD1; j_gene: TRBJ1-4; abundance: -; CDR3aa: CASSYATGNNEKLFF; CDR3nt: TGTGCCAGCAGTTACGCGACAGGGAATAATGAAAAACTGTTTTTT
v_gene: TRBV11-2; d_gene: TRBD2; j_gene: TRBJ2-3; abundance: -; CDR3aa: CASSKASGGARDTQYF; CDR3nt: TGTGCCAGCAGCAAGGCTAGCGGGGGGGCTCGAGATACGCAGTATTTT
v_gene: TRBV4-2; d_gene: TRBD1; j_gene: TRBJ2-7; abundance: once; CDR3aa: CASSPPNRGALYEQYF; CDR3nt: TGTGCCAGCAGCCCACCCAACAGGGGGGCCCTCTACGAGCAGTACTTC
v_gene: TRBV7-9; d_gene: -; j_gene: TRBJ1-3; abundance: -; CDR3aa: CASRHGQSSGNTIYF; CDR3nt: TGTGCCAGCAGACACGGACAGAGCTCTGGAAACACCATATATTTT
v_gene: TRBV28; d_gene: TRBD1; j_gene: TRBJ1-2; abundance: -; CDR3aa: CASRGQGLYGYTF; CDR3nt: TGTGCCAGCAGGGGACAGGGGCTTTATGGCTACACCTTC
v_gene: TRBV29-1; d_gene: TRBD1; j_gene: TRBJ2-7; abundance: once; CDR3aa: CSVADRGSLYEQYF; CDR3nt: TGCAGCGTCGCCGACAGGGGGTCACTATACGAGCAGTACTTC
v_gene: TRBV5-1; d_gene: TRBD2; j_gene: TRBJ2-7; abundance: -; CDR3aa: CASSLDGGGNEQYF; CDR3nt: TGCGCCAGCAGCTTGGATGGCGGGGGGAACGAGCAGTACTTC
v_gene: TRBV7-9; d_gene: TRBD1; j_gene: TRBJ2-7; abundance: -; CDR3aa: CASSLKIGTGKNEQYF; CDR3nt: TGTGCCAGCAGCTTAAAAATCGGGACAGGGAAAAACGAGCAGTACTTC
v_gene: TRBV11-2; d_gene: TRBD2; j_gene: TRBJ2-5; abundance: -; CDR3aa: CASSSLAGTGETQYF; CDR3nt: TGTGCCAGCAGCTCCTTAGCGGGAACGGGGGAGACCCAGTACTTC
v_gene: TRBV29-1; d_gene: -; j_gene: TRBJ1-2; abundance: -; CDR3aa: CSVEYTGSDGYTF; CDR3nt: TGCAGCGTTGAGTATACAGGGAGCGATGGCTACACCTTC
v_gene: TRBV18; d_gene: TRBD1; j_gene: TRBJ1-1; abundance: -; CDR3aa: CASSPQTGKGSEAFF; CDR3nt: TGTGCCAGCTCACCTCAGACAGGGAAAGGCTCTGAAGCTTTCTTT
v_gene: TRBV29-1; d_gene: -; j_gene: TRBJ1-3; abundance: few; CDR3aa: CSAERGTGNTIYF; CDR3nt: TGCAGCGCGGAGAGGGGGACTGGAAACACCATATATTTT
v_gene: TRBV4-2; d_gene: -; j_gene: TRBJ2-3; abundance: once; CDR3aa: CASSQAVYPTDTQYF; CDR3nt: TGTGCCAGCAGCCAAGCGGTTTATCCCACAGATACGCAGTATTTT
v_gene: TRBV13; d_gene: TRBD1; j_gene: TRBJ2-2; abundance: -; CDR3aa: CASSSGTETGELFF; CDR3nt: TGTGCCAGCAGCTCCGGGACAGAGACCGGGGAGCTGTTTTTT
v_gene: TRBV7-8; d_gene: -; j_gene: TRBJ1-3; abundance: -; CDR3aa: CASSLHFFGNTIYF; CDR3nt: TGTGCCAGCAGCTTACACTTTTTTGGAAACACCATATATTTT
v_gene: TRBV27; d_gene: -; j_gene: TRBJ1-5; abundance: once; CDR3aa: CASSHTSTGGDQPQHF; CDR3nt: TGTGCCAGCAGTCACACTTCTACGGGGGGGGATCAGCCCCAGCATTTT
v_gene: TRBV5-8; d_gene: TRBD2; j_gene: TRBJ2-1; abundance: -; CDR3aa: CASSPVAGGRNEQFF; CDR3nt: TGTGCCAGCAGCCCTGTAGCGGGGGGGCGGAATGAGCAGTTCTTC
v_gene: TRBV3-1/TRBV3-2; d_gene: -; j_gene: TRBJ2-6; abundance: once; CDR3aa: CASTPLHGSGANVLTF; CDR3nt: TGTGCCAGCACCCCCCTCCACGGCTCTGGGGCCAACGTCCTGACTTTC
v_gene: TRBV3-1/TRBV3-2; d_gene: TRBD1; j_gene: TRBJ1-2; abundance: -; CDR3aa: CASSRGGDRAYGYTF; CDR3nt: TGTGCCAGCAGCCGTGGAGGGGACAGGGCCTATGGCTACACCTTC
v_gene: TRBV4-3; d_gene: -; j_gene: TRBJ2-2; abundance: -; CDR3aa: CASSQGPLERGFTGELFF; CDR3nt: TGCGCCAGCAGCCAAGGCCCCTTGGAAAGAGGGTTCACCGGGGAGCTGTTTTTT
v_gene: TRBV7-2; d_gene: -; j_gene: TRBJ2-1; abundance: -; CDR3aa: CASSLRRNSYNEQFF; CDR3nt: TGTGCCAGCAGCTTACGCAGAAACTCCTACAATGAGCAGTTCTTC
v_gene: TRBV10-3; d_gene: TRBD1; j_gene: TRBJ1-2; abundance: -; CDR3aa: CAISEPDRVSSGYTF; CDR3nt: TGTGCCATCAGTGAGCCAGACAGGGTATCGTCTGGCTACACCTTC
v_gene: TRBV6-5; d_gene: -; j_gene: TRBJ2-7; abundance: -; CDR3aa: CASSYSSQVSYEQYF; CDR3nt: TGTGCCAGCAGTTACTCGAGCCAGGTCTCCTACGAGCAGTACTTC
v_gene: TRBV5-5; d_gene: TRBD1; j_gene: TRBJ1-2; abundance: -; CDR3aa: CASSLVGQVYTF; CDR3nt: TGTGCCAGCAGCTTGGTGGGACAGGTCTACACCTTC
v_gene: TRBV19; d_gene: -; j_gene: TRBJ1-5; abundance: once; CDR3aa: CASSKGGDYSNQPQHF; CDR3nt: TGTGCCAGTAGCAAAGGGGGGGATTATAGCAATCAGCCCCAGCATTTT
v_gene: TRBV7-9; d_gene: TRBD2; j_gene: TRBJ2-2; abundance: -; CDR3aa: CASSPVSGGYLNTGELFF; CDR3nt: TGTGCCAGCAGCCCCGTTAGCGGGGGATACTTGAACACCGGGGAGCTGTTTTTT
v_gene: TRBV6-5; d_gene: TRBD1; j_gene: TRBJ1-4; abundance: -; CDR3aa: CASRWTGGGEKLFF; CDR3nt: TGTGCCAGCAGGTGGACAGGGGGTGGCGAAAAACTGTTTTTT
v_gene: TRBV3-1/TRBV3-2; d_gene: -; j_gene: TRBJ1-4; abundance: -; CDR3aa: CASSQVFKMNRVVIGTEKLFF; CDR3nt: TGTGCCAGCAGCCAAGTATTCAAGATGAACAGGGTGGTTATTGGTACTGAAAAACTGTTTTTT
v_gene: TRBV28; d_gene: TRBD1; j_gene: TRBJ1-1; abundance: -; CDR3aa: CASSSAGQGSTEAFF; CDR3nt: TGTGCCAGCAGTTCGGCGGGACAGGGAAGCACTGAAGCTTTCTTT
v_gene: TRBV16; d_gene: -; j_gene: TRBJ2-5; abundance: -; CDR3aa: CASSPFRGETQYF; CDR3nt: TGTGCCAGCAGCCCTTTTCGGGGAGAGACCCAGTACTTC
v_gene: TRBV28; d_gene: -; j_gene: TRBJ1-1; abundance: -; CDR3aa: CASYTYPGNTEAFF; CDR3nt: TGTGCCAGCTATACATATCCGGGAAACACTGAAGCTTTCTTT